This T cell receptor beta chain originates from a study of PD-1 blockade in classical Hodgkin lymphoma. Clones were sequenced by immunoSEQ multiplex PCR, and TCRdb holds only the in-frame ones, with some missing. Of tens of thousands of clones listed, roughly 90% are singletons. V was clipped by 1 base and J by 5 bases; unmatched bases: 20. The CDR3 extends over 20 amino acids. Per germline, CDR1 SNHLY and CDR2 FYNNEI. Documented time point: cycle 4 day 1 (C4D1), after about 6 weeks of nivolumab. Each and every patient relapsed after autologous stem cell transplantation, and patients got differing brentuximab vedotin exposure. Under best response, outcomes were complete response, partial response or progressive disease.

The chain combines TRBV2 with TRBJ2-5; TRBD2 matches 9 bases. The sequence was collected from a human donor with classical Hodgkin lymphoma. The starting material was peripheral blood mononuclear cells (PBMCs), obtained before the fourth cycle of nivolumab. The DNA for the CDR3 is TGTGCCAGCAGTGAAGGTGGCGGCTGGGGAGCGGGAGGTATTTGGGAGACCCAGTACTTC. Its protein product is CASSEGGGWGAGGIWETQYF.